Listed below are T cell receptor beta chains from one sample, sequenced in a study of blood T cells in healthy people across ages. TCRdb redid the calling of the 5' RACE reads with MiXCR, one entry per CDR3 protein. The sample includes about 970,000 distinct CDR3 sequences, about 51% of them seen just once. Material for sequencing was blood. The receptors here all came from a woman in her sixties in good health. The CDR3 runs from the conserved cysteine through the conserved F or W. The order of the fields is V gene, D gene, J gene, clone size, CDR3 DNA, CDR3 protein. D genes are given only for firm matches. Expanded clones get a size class; other rows say once, few or many, or leave the size out.

v_gene: TRBV20-1
d_gene: TRBD2
j_gene: TRBJ2-5
abundance: .
CDR3nt: TGCAGTGCTAGAGATGCGGGAGGGGGAGAGACCCAGTACTTC
CDR3aa: CSARDAGGGETQYF

v_gene: TRBV4-3
d_gene: TRBD1
j_gene: TRBJ2-7
abundance: .
CDR3nt: TGCGCCAGCAGCCAAGATAGGGTAGGGGGCTTCGGCGAGCAGTACTTC
CDR3aa: CASSQDRVGGFGEQYF

v_gene: TRBV20-1
d_gene: .
j_gene: TRBJ2-1
abundance: .
CDR3nt: TGCAGCCCCCTCTCCCACCGGGGCTACAACGAGCAGTTCTTC
CDR3aa: CSPLSHRGYNEQFF

v_gene: TRBV7-9
d_gene: .
j_gene: TRBJ2-3
abundance: few
CDR3nt: TGTGCCAGCAGTCCCCGTCCTACTACAGATACGCAGTATTTT
CDR3aa: CASSPRPTTDTQYF

v_gene: TRBV6-5
d_gene: .
j_gene: TRBJ1-5
abundance: .
CDR3nt: TGTGCCAGCGGCCCCCCGGGGGGCAGGGGAAATCAGCCCCAGCATTTT
CDR3aa: CASGPPGGRGNQPQHF

v_gene: TRBV29-1
d_gene: .
j_gene: TRBJ1-5
abundance: few
CDR3nt: TGCAGCGTCAGAACAGGATACAATCAGCCCCAGCATTTT
CDR3aa: CSVRTGYNQPQHF

v_gene: TRBV10-2
d_gene: .
j_gene: TRBJ1-5
abundance: .
CDR3nt: TGCGCCAGCAGTGGTCACCCAAATCAGCCCCAGCATTTT
CDR3aa: CASSGHPNQPQHF

v_gene: TRBV3-1
d_gene: TRBD2
j_gene: TRBJ2-7
abundance: .
CDR3nt: TGTGCCAGCAGAGGGACTAGCGGGTTCGACGAGCAGTACTTC
CDR3aa: CASRGTSGFDEQYF

v_gene: TRBV11-2
d_gene: .
j_gene: TRBJ1-6
abundance: .
CDR3nt: TGTGCCAGCAGCGTTTCGGGAGATAATTCACCCCTCCACTTT
CDR3aa: CASSVSGDNSPLHF

v_gene: TRBV27
d_gene: TRBD2
j_gene: TRBJ2-1
abundance: once
CDR3nt: TGTGCCAGCAGATCGGGACTAGGGTCCTGCAATGAGCAGTTCTTC
CDR3aa: CASRSGLGSCNEQFF

v_gene: TRBV18
d_gene: .
j_gene: TRBJ2-7
abundance: .
CDR3nt: TGTGCCAGCTCACCACGGGCGGTGGACGAGCAGTACTTC
CDR3aa: CASSPRAVDEQYF

v_gene: TRBV7-2
d_gene: .
j_gene: TRBJ2-4
abundance: .
CDR3nt: TGTGCCAGCAGCCAACAGGGAGACAAAAACATTCAGTACTTC
CDR3aa: CASSQQGDKNIQYF

v_gene: TRBV27
d_gene: .
j_gene: TRBJ2-5
abundance: many
CDR3nt: TGTGCCAGCAGTGTATGGGTGGGGGAGACCCAGTACTTC
CDR3aa: CASSVWVGETQYF

v_gene: TRBV7-9
d_gene: .
j_gene: TRBJ2-3
abundance: few
CDR3nt: TGTGCCAGCAGCCCGAGGGGAGGAGGCGGAGGTACGCAGTATTTT
CDR3aa: CASSPRGGGGGTQYF

v_gene: TRBV24-1
d_gene: .
j_gene: TRBJ2-7
abundance: .
CDR3nt: TGTGCCACCAGTGATGCGGGACCGGTCTACGAGCAGTACTTC
CDR3aa: CATSDAGPVYEQYF

v_gene: TRBV6-2/TRBV6-3
d_gene: TRBD2
j_gene: TRBJ2-5
abundance: once
CDR3nt: TGTGCCGGACTAGCGGAGCTCATAGAGACCCAGTACTTC
CDR3aa: CAGLAELIETQYF

v_gene: TRBV4-3
d_gene: .
j_gene: TRBJ2-5
abundance: .
CDR3nt: TGCGCCAGCAGCCAATCCATGACAGTGGTGTACCAAGAGACCCAGTACTTC
CDR3aa: CASSQSMTVVYQETQYF

v_gene: TRBV29-1
d_gene: .
j_gene: TRBJ1-1
abundance: .
CDR3nt: TGCAGCGTTGAAGAGAACACTGAAGCTTTCTTT
CDR3aa: CSVEENTEAFF

v_gene: TRBV5-1
d_gene: .
j_gene: TRBJ2-1
abundance: .
CDR3nt: TGCGCCAGCAGCTTGGGTCTGTACCTCGAGCAGTTCTTC
CDR3aa: CASSLGLYLEQFF

v_gene: TRBV15
d_gene: .
j_gene: TRBJ2-7
abundance: few
CDR3nt: TGTGCCACCAGCAGAGGTCTAGGTGGCTCCTACGAGCAGTACTTC
CDR3aa: CATSRGLGGSYEQYF

v_gene: TRBV6-2/TRBV6-3
d_gene: TRBD1
j_gene: TRBJ2-6
abundance: .
CDR3nt: TGTGCCGCGAAGTCCCCTCAGGGGGACCGTCAAAAAGGGGCCAACGTCCTGACTTTC
CDR3aa: CAAKSPQGDRQKGANVLTF

v_gene: TRBV20-1
d_gene: .
j_gene: TRBJ2-7
abundance: few
CDR3nt: TGCAGTGCTAGAGATCGGGCGGCTACACCCTCCTACGAGCAGTACTTC
CDR3aa: CSARDRAATPSYEQYF

v_gene: TRBV5-8
d_gene: .
j_gene: TRBJ1-5
abundance: .
CDR3nt: TGTGCCAGCAGCTTGGGGTCTATGTGGGGTCGTCAGCCCCAGCATTTT
CDR3aa: CASSLGSMWGRQPQHF

v_gene: TRBV2
d_gene: TRBD2
j_gene: TRBJ2-3
abundance: .
CDR3nt: TGTGCCAGCAGTGAAGATAGAACGGGAGGCTCAGATACGCAGTATTTT
CDR3aa: CASSEDRTGGSDTQYF

v_gene: TRBV20-1
d_gene: TRBD1
j_gene: TRBJ1-4
abundance: once
CDR3nt: TGCAGCCTCAACGGCGGGACAGGGGCACGGGAAAAACTGTTTTTT
CDR3aa: CSLNGGTGAREKLFF

v_gene: TRBV10-1
d_gene: .
j_gene: TRBJ2-5
abundance: .
CDR3nt: TGCGCCAGACCAGGGACGAGAAACCAAGAGACCCAGTACTTC
CDR3aa: CARPGTRNQETQYF

v_gene: TRBV4-1
d_gene: TRBD1
j_gene: TRBJ2-7
abundance: many
CDR3nt: TGCGCCAGCAGCCCGGAGGGACAGGTCCCCTACGAGCAGTACTTC
CDR3aa: CASSPEGQVPYEQYF

v_gene: TRBV27
d_gene: .
j_gene: TRBJ2-7
abundance: .
CDR3nt: TGTGCCAGCAGTTGGGGGGAATCCTACGAGCAGTACTTC
CDR3aa: CASSWGESYEQYF

v_gene: TRBV14
d_gene: .
j_gene: TRBJ1-6
abundance: few
CDR3nt: TGTGCCAGCAGCCAAGGGATGGGTTCACCCCTCCACTTT
CDR3aa: CASSQGMGSPLHF

v_gene: TRBV6-5
d_gene: .
j_gene: TRBJ2-7
abundance: .
CDR3nt: TGTGCCGGCAGTTACGGTCCCGACAGTTACGAGCAGTACTTC
CDR3aa: CAGSYGPDSYEQYF

v_gene: TRBV12-3/TRBV12-4
d_gene: .
j_gene: TRBJ2-7
abundance: .
CDR3nt: TGTGCCAGCAGTTCGTCGAAGAGCGTCTTCGAGCAGTACTTC
CDR3aa: CASSSSKSVFEQYF

v_gene: TRBV29-1
d_gene: TRBD1
j_gene: TRBJ2-7
abundance: .
CDR3nt: TGCAGCGTTCGCGGGACAGGCTCCTACGAGCAGTACTTC
CDR3aa: CSVRGTGSYEQYF

v_gene: TRBV11-2
d_gene: .
j_gene: TRBJ1-2
abundance: .
CDR3nt: TGTGCCAGCAGCTCACCGGGCCGACCGGCTAACTATGGCTACACCTTC
CDR3aa: CASSSPGRPANYGYTF

v_gene: TRBV29-1
d_gene: TRBD1
j_gene: TRBJ2-7
abundance: .
CDR3nt: TGCAGCGTTGCCGACCGGGACAGGGGAAACTGCGAGCAGTACTTC
CDR3aa: CSVADRDRGNCEQYF

v_gene: TRBV28
d_gene: TRBD2
j_gene: TRBJ2-7
abundance: .
CDR3nt: TGTGCCAGCAGTTTTTTGGCGGGAGGGCCGATGGACGAGCAGTACTTC
CDR3aa: CASSFLAGGPMDEQYF

v_gene: TRBV9
d_gene: TRBD2
j_gene: TRBJ2-1
abundance: .
CDR3nt: TGTGCCAGCAGCGTTTACGGACTAGCGGGAGATGAGCAGTTCTTC
CDR3aa: CASSVYGLAGDEQFF

v_gene: TRBV21-1
d_gene: .
j_gene: TRBJ2-4
abundance: .
CDR3nt: TGTGCCAGCAGCAGCGACAGGTTGGCAGCCAAAAACATTCAGTACTTC
CDR3aa: CASSSDRLAAKNIQYF

v_gene: TRBV15
d_gene: TRBD1
j_gene: TRBJ2-6
abundance: few
CDR3nt: TGTGCCACCAGCAGACGGACAGGGACTGGGGCCAACGTCCTGACTTTC
CDR3aa: CATSRRTGTGANVLTF

v_gene: TRBV5-1
d_gene: .
j_gene: TRBJ2-6
abundance: .
CDR3nt: TGCGCCAGCAGCTCCCGACAGTCCTCTGGGGCCAACGTCCTGACTTTC
CDR3aa: CASSSRQSSGANVLTF